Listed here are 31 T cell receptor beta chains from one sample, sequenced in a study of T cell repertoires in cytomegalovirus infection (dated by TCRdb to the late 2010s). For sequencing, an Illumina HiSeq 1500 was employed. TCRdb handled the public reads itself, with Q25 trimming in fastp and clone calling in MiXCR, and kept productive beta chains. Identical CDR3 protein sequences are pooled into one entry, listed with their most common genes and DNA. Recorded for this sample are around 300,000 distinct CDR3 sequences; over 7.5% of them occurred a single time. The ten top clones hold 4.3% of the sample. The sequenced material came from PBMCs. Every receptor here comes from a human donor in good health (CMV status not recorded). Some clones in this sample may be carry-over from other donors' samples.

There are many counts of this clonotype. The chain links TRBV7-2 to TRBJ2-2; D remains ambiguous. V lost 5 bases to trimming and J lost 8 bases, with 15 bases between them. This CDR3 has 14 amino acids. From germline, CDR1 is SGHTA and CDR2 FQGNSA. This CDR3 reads CASSVLTVAGELFF. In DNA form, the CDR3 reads TGTGCCAGCAGCGTATTGACGGTAGCAGGGGAGCTGTTTTTT.

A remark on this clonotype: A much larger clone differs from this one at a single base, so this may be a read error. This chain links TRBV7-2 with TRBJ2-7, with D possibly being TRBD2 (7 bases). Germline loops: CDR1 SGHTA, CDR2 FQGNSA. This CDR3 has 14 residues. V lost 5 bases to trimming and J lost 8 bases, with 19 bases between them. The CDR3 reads CASSLWGGGMKQYF. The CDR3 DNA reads TGTGCCAGCAGCCTGTGGGGAGGGGGGATGAAGCAGTACTTC.

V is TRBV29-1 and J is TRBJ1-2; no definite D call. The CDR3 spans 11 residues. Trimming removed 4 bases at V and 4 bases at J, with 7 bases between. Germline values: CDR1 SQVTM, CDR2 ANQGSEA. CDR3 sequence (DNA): TGCAGCGTTGCTCTTCTCTATGGCTACACCTTC. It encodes CSVALLYGYTF.

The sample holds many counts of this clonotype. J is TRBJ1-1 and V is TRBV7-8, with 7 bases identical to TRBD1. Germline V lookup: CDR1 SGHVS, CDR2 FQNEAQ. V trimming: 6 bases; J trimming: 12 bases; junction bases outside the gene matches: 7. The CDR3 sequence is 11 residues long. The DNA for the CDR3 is TGTGCCAGCAGTAGGACAGGAGGGACTTTCTTT. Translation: CASSRTGGTFF.

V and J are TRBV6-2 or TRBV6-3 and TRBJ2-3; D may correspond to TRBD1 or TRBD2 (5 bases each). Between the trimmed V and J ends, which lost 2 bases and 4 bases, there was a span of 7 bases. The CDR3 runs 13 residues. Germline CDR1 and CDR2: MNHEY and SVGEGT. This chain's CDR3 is CASSYTGPDTQYF. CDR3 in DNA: TGTGCCAGCAGTTACACGGGACCAGATACGCAGTATTTT.

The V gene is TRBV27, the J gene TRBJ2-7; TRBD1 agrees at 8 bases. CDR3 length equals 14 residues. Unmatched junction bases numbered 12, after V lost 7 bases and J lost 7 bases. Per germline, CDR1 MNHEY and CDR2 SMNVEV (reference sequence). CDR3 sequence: CASNNLGQGREQYF. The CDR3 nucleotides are TGTGCCAGCAATAACCTCGGACAGGGTAGAGAGCAGTACTTC.

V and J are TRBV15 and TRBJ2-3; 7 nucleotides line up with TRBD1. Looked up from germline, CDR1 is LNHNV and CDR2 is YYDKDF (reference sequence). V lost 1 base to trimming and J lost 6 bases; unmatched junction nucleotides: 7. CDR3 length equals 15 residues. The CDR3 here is CATSRGRGGPDTQYF. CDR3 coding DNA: TGTGCCACCAGCAGAGGTAGAGGGGGCCCTGATACGCAGTATTTT.

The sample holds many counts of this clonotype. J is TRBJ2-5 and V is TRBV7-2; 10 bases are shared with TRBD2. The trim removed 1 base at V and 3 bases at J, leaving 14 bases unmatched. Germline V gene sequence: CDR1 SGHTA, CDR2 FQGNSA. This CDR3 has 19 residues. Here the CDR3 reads CASSLDKLAGITRKETQYF. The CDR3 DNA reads TGTGCCAGCAGCTTAGATAAACTAGCGGGAATTACGCGTAAAGAGACCCAGTACTTC.

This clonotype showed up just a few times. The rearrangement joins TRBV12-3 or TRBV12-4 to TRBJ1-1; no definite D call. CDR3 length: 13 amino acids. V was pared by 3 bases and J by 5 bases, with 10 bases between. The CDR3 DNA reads TGTGCCAGCAGTTTCCTCTGGACTACTGAAGCTTTCTTT. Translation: CASSFLWTTEAFF.

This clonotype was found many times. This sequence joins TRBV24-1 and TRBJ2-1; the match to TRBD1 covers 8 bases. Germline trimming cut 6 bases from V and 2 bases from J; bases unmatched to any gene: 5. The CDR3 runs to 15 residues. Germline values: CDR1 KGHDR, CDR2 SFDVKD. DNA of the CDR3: TGTGCCACCAGTACCGGGACAGGAACCTACAATGAGCAGTTCTTC. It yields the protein CATSTGTGTYNEQFF.

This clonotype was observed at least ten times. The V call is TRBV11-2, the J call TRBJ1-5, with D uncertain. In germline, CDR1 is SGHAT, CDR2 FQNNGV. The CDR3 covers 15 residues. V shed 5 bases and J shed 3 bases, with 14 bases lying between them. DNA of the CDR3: TGTGCCAGCAGCAGCTGGAGCACCTTCAATCAGCCCCAGCATTTT. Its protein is CASSSWSTFNQPQHF.

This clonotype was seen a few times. The CDR3 reads CASSVPGSQHF. The CDR3 DNA is TGTGCCAGCAGTGTCCCCGGGTCCCAGCATTTT. V and J are TRBV6-1 and TRBJ1-5; D not certain. CDR1 is MNHNS and CDR2 is SASEGT in the germline V gene. Between the trimmed V and J ends, which lost 4 bases and 11 bases, there was a span of 9 bases. CDR3 size: 11 residues.

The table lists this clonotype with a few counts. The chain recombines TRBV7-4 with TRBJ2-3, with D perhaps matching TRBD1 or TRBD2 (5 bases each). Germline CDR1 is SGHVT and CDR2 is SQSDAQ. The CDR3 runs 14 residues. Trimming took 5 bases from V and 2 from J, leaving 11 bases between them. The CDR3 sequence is CASSPKGTTDTQYF. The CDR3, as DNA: TGTGCCAGCAGCCCGAAAGGGACCACAGATACGCAGTATTTT.

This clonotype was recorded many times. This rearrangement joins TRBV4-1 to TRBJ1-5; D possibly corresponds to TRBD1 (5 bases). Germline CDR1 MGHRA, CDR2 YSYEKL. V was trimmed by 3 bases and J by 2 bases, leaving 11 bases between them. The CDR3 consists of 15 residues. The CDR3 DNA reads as TGCGCCAGCAGCCAGGTGAGGGGAGGCAATCAGCCCCAGCATTTT. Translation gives CASSQVRGGNQPQHF.

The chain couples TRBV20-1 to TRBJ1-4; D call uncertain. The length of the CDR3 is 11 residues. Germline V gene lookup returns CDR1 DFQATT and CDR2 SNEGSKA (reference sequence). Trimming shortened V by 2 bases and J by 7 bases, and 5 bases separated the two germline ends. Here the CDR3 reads CSARSGEKLFF. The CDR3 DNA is TGCAGTGCTAGAAGCGGTGAAAAACTGTTTTTT.

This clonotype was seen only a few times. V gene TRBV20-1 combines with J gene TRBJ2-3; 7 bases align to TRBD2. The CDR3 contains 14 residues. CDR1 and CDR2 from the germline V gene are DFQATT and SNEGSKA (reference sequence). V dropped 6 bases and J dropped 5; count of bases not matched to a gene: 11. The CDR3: CSARASGKQDTQYF. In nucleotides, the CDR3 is TGCAGTGCGCGGGCTAGCGGCAAACAAGATACGCAGTATTTT.

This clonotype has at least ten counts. CDR3 residues: CASSLHPSGGRSNEKLFF. The CDR3 coding sequence is TGTGCCAGCAGCCTACACCCCTCAGGGGGGAGGTCAAATGAAAAACTGTTTTTT. The chain is built from TRBV7-2 and TRBJ1-4; 7 bases map to TRBD1. Germline V gene lookup returns CDR1 SGHTA and CDR2 FQGNSA. V lost 5 bases, J lost 5 bases, and 17 bases stayed unmatched. CDR3 length: 18 residues.

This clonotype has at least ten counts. In DNA form, the CDR3 reads TGTGCCAGCAGCTTGTATAGGACCGGGGAGCTGTTTTTT. Protein sequence: CASSLYRTGELFF. V and J are TRBV7-2 and TRBJ2-2; D unclear. The CDR3 is 13 residues long. V was clipped by 3 bases and J by 5 bases, with 7 bases between them. Germline CDR1 and CDR2: SGHTA and FQGNSA.

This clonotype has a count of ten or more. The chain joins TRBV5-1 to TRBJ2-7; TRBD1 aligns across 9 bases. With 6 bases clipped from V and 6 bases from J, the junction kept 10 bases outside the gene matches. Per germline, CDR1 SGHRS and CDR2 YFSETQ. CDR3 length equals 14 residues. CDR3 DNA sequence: TGCGCCAGCACGTCCGGGACAGGGAAGTCCGAGCAGTACTTC. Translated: CASTSGTGKSEQYF.

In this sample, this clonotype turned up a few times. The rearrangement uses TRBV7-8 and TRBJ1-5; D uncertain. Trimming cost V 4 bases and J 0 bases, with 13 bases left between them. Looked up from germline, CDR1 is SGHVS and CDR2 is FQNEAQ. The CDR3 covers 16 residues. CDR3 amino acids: CASSSGPFYSNQPQHF. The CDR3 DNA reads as TGTGCCAGCAGCTCGGGTCCTTTTTATAGCAATCAGCCCCAGCATTTT.

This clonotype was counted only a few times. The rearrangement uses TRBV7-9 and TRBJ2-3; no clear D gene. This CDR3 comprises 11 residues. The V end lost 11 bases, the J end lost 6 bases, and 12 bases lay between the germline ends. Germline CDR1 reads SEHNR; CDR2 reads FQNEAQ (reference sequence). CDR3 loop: CAARLSDTQYF. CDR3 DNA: TGTGCCGCCCGCTTGTCGGATACGCAGTATTTT.

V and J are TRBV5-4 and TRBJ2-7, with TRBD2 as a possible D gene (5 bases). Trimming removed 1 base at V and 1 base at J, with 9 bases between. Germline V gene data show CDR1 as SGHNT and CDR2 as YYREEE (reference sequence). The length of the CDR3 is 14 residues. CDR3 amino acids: CASSLRGNSYEQYF. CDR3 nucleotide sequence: TGTGCCAGCAGCTTGAGAGGGAATTCCTACGAGCAGTACTTC.

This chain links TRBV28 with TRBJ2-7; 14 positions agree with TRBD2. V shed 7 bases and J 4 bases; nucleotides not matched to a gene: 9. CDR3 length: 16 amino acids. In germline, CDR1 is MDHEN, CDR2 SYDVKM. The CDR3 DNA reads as TGTGCCAGCATAGGAGTCCGGACTAGCGGGAGGTACGAGCAGTACTTC. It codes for CASIGVRTSGRYEQYF.

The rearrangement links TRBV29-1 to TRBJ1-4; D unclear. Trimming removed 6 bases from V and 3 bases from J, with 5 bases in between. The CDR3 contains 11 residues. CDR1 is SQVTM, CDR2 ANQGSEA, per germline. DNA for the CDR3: TGCAGCGTGAGGTCTAATGAAAAACTGTTTTTT. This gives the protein CSVRSNEKLFF.

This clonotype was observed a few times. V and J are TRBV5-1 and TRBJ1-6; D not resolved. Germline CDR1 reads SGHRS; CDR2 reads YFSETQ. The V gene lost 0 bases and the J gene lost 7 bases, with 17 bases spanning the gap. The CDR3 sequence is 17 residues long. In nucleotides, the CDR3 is TGCGCCAGCAGCTTGGGACTCGTCGGGCAGCAAAATTCACCCCTCCACTTT. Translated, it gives CASSLGLVGQQNSPLHF.

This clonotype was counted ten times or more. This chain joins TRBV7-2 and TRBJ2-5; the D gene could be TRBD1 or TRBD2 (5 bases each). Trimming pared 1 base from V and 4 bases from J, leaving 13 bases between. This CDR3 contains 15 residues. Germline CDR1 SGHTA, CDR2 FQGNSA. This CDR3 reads CASSLDGTYGETQYF. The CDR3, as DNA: TGTGCCAGCAGCTTAGACGGGACCTACGGAGAGACCCAGTACTTC.

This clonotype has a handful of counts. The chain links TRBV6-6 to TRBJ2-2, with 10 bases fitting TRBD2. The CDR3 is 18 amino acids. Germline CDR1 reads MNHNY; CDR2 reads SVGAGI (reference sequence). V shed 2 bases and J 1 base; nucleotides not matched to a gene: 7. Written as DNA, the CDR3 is TGTGCCAGCAGTTACCCAAAGACTAGCGGGCTGAACACCGGGGAGCTGTTTTTT. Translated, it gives CASSYPKTSGLNTGELFF.

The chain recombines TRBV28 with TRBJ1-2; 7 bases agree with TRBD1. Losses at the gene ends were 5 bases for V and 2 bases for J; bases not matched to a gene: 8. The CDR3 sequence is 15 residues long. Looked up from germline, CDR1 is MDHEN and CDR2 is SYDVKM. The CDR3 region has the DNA TGTGCCAGCAGTCGTACAGGGGCCCCCAACTATGGCTACACCTTC. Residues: CASSRTGAPNYGYTF.

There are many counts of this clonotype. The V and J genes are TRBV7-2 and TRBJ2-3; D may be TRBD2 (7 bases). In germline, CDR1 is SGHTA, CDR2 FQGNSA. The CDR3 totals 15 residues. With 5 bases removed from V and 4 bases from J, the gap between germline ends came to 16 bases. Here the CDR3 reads CASSLWGGPSDTQYF. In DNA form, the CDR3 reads TGTGCCAGCAGCCTCTGGGGGGGCCCCTCAGATACGCAGTATTTT.

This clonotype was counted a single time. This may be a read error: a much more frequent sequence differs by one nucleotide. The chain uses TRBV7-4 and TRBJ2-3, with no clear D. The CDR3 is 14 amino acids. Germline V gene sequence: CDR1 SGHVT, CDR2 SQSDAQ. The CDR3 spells CASSLGDSTETQYF. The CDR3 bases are TGTGCCAGCAGCTTAGGGGATAGCACAGAAACGCAGTATTTT.

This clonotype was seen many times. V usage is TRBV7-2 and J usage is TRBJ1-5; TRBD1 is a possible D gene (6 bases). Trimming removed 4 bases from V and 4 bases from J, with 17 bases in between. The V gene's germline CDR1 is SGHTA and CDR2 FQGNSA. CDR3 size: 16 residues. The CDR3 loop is CASSSEGGGWNQPQHF. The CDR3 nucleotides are TGTGCCAGCAGCTCCGAGGGGGGCGGTTGGAATCAGCCCCAGCATTTT. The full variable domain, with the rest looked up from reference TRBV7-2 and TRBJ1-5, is GAGVSQSPSNKVTEKGKDVELRCDPISGHTALYWYRQSLGQGLEFLIYFQGNSAPDKSGLPSDRFSAERTGGSVSTLTIQRTQQEDSAVYLCASSSEGGGWNQPQHFGDGTRLSIL.